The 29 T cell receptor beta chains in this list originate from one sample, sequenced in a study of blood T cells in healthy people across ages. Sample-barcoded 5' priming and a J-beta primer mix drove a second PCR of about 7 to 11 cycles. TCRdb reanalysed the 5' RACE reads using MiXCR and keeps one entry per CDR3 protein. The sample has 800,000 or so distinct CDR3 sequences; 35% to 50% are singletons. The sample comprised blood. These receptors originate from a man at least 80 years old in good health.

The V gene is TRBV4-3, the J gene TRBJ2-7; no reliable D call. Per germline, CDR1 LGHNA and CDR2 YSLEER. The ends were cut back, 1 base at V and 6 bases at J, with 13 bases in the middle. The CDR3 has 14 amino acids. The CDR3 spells CASSQGRSNGEQYF. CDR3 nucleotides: TGCGCCAGCAGCCAAGGGAGAAGCAACGGCGAGCAGTACTTC.

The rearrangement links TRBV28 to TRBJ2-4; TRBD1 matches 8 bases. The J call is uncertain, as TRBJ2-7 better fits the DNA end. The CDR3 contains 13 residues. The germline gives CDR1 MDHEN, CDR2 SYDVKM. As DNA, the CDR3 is TGTGCCAGCAGGAACCAGGACAGGGACGAGCAGTACTTC. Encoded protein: CASRNQDRDEQYF.

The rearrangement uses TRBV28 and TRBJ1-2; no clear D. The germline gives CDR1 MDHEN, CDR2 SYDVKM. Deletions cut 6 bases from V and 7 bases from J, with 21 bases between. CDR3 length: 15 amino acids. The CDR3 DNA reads TGTGCCAGCAGGCCAATACAGAACGTCCTCGGTGGCTACACCTTC. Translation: CASRPIQNVLGGYTF.

The CDR3 DNA follows: TGTGCCAGCAGTGGGGGACAGGCAAACATTCAGTACTTC. Translation: CASSGGQANIQYF. The chain combines TRBV6-1 with TRBJ2-4; 8 bases fit TRBD1. Trimming at V came to 4 bases and at J to 6 bases, leaving 2 bases not matched to a gene. This CDR3 has 13 residues. Per the germline V gene, CDR1 is MNHNS and CDR2 is SASEGT.

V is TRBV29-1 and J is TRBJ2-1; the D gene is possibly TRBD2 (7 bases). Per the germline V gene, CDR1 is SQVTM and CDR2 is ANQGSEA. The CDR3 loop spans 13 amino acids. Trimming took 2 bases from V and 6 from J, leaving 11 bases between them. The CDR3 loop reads CSVERGAGNEQFF. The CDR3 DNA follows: TGCAGCGTTGAACGGGGGGCAGGCAATGAGCAGTTCTTC.

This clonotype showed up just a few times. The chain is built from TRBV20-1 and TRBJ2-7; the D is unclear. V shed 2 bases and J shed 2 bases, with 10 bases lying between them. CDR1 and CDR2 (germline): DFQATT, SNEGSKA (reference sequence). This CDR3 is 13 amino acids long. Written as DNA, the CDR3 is TGCAGTGCTAGAAGCGAATTACCCTACGAGCAGTACTTC. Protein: CSARSELPYEQYF.

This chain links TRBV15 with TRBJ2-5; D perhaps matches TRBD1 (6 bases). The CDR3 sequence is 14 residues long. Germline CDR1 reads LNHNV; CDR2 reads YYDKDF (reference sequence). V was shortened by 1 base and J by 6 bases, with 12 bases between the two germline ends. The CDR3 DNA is TGTGCCACCAGCAGAGGACAGGATGATAAGACCCAGTACTTC. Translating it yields CATSRGQDDKTQYF.

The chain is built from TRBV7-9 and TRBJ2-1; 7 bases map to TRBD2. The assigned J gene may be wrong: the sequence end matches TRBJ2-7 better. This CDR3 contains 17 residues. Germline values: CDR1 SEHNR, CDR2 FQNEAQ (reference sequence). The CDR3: CASSLAEGGASYNEQYF. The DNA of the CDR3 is TGTGCCAGCAGCTTAGCGGAGGGAGGGGCTTCCTACAATGAGCAGTACTTC.

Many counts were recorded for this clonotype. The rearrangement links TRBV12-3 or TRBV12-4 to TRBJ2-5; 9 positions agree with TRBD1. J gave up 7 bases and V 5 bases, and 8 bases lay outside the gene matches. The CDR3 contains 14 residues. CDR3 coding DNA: TGTGCCAGCAGTCTCAACAGGGGGCCGGGGACCCAGTACTTC. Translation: CASSLNRGPGTQYF.

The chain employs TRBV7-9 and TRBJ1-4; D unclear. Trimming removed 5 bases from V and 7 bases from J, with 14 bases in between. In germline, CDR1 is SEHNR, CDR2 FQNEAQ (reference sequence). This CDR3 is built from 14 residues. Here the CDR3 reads CASSDDTEGEKLFF. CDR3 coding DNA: TGTGCCAGCAGCGACGATACAGAGGGTGAAAAACTGTTTTTT.

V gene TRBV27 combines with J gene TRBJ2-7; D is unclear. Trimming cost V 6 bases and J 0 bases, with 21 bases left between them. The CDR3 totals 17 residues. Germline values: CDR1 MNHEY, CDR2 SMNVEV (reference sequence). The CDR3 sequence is CASSPNLYRISSYEQYF. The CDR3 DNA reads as TGTGCCAGCAGCCCTAATCTGTATCGGATATCCTCCTACGAGCAGTACTTC.

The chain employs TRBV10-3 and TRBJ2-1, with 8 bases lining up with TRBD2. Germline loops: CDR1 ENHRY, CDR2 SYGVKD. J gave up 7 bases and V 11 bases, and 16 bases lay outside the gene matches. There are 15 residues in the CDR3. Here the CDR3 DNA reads TGTGCCCTGGGTCTCGCGGGAGGATTGGGGAATGAGCAGTTCTTC. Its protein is CALGLAGGLGNEQFF.

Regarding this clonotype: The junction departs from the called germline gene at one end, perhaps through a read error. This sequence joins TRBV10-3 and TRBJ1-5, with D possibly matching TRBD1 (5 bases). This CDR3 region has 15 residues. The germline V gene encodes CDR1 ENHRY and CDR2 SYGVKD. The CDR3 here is CAISDPGQANQAQHF. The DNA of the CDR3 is TGTGCCATCAGTGACCCGGGGCAAGCCAATCAGGCCCAGCATTTT.

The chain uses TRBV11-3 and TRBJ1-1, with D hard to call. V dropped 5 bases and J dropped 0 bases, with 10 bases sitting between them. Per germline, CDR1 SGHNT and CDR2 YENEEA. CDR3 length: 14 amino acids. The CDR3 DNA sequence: TGTGCCAGCAGCCGGAGCGGCCTGAACACTGAAGCTTTCTTT. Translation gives CASSRSGLNTEAFF.

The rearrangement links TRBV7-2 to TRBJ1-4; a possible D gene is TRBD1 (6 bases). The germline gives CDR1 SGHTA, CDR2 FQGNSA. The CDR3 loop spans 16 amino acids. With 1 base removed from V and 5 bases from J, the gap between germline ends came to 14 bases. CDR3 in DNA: TGTGCCAGCAGCTTAGAGTATGGGGGGCTGAATGAAAAACTGTTTTTT. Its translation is CASSLEYGGLNEKLFF.

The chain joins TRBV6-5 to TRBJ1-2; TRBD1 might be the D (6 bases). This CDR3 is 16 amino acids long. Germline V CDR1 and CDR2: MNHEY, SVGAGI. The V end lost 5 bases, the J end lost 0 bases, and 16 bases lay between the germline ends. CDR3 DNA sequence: TGTGCCAGCAGTGTCTCGCAGGGGAGGCCTAACTATGGCTACACCTTC. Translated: CASSVSQGRPNYGYTF.

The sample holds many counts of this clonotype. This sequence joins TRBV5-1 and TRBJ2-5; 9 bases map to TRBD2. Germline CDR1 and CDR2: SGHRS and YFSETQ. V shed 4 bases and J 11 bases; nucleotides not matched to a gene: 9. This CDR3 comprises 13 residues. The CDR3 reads CASSTDLAGEQYF. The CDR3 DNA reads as TGCGCCAGCAGCACCGACTTAGCGGGGGAGCAGTACTTC.

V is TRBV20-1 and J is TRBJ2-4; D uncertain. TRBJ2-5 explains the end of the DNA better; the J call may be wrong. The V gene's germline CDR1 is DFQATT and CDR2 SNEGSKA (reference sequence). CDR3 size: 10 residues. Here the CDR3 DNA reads TGCAGCCCCTGGGCCAAGACCCAGTACTTC. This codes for CSPWAKTQYF.

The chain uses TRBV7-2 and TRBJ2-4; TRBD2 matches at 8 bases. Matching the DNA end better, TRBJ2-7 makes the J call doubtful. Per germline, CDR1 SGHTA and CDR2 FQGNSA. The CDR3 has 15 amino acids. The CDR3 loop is CASSLAGGAQNEQYF. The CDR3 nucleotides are TGTGCCAGCAGCTTAGCCGGGGGGGCGCAGAACGAGCAGTACTTC.

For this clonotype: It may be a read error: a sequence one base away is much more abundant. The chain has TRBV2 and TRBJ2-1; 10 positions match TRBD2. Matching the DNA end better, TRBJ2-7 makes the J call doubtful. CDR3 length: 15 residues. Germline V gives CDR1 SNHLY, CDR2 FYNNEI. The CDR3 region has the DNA TGTGCCAGCAGGAGGACTAGCGGAATACAAAATGAGCAGTACTTC. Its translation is CASRRTSGIQNEQYF.

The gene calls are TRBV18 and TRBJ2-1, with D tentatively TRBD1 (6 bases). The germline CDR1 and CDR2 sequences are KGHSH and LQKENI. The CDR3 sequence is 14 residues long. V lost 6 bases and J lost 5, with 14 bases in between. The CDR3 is CASSRGQRNNEQFF. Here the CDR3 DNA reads TGTGCCAGCTCGAGGGGACAACGAAACAATGAGCAGTTCTTC.

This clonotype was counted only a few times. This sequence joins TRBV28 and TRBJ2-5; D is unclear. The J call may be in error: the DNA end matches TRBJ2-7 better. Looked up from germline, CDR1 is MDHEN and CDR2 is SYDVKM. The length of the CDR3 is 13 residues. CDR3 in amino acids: CASSYEYPYEQYF. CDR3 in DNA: TGTGCCAGCAGCTACGAATACCCCTACGAGCAGTACTTC.

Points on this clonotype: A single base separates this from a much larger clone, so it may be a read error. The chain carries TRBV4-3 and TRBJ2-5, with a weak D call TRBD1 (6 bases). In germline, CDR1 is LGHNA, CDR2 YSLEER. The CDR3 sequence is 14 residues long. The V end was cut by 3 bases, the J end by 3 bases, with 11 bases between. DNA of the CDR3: TGCGCCAGCAGCCATCAAGCAGGGGAAGAGACCCAGTACTTC. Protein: CASSHQAGEETQYF.

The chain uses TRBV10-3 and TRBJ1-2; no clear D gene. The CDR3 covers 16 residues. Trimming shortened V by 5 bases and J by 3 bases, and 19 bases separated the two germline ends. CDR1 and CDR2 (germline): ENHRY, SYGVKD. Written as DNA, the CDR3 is TGTGCCATCAGTCTTATAAGCCCCGCTGGGGACTATGGCTACACCTTC. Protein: CAISLISPAGDYGYTF.

Written as DNA, the CDR3 is TGTGCCAGCAGTTACGGAACGGGAAAAGGCACAGATACGCAGTATTTT. Protein sequence: CASSYGTGKGTDTQYF. This chain connects TRBV6-5 to TRBJ2-3; D may be TRBD2 (5 bases). CDR1 is MNHEY, CDR2 SVGAGI, per germline. The V gene lost 2 bases and the J gene lost 1 base, with 13 bases spanning the gap. This CDR3 has 16 amino acids.

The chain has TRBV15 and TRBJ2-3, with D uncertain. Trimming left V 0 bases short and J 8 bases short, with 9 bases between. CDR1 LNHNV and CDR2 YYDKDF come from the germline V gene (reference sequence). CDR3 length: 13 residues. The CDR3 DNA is TGTGCCACCAGCAGAGACCCGTCATGTACGCAGTATTTT. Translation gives CATSRDPSCTQYF.

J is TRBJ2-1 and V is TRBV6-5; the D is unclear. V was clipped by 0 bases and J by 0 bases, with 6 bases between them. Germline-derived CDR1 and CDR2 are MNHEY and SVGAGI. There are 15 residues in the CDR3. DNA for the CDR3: TGTGCCAGCAGTTACTCTCCGAGCTCCTACAATGAGCAGTTCTTC. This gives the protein CASSYSPSSYNEQFF.

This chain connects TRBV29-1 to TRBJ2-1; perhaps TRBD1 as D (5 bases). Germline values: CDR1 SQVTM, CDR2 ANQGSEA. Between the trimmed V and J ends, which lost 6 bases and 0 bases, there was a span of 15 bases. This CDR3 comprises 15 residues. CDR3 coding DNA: TGCAGCGTCCTGGGGCAGGGTAGCTCCTACAATGAGCAGTTCTTC. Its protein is CSVLGQGSSYNEQFF.

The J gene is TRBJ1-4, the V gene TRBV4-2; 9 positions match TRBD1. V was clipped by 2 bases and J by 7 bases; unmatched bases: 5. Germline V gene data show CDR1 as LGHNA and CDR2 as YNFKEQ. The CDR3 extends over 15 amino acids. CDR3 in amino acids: CASSQSGTGTEKLFF. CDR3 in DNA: TGTGCCAGCAGCCAATCCGGGACAGGGACTGAAAAACTGTTTTTT.